The 20 T cell receptor beta chains below all came from one sample that was sequenced in a study of T cell changes during pregnancy in multiple sclerosis. Repertoires were generated with immunoSEQ multiplex PCR, while TCRdb's copy carries only in-frame clones and drops some. The sample has some 41,000 clones, about 90% seen once. The sample was CD8+ T cells from peripheral blood mononuclear cells, taken in the first trimester of pregnancy. The source is a female donor with multiple sclerosis, enrolled in a pregnancy study.

The chain links TRBV6-6 to TRBJ2-2; a weak D match, TRBD1 (5 bases). The CDR3 is 16 residues long. Germline assignment: CDR1 MNHNY and CDR2 SVGAGI (reference sequence). Trimming pared 8 bases from V and 4 bases from J, leaving 20 bases between. CDR3 region: CASSLGPHTFTGELFF. CDR3 DNA sequence: TGTGCCAGCTCACTGGGGCCCCACACCTTCACCGGGGAGCTGTTTTTT.

V gene TRBV13 combines with J gene TRBJ2-7; 7 positions match TRBD1. There are 16 residues in the CDR3. With 4 bases clipped from V and 3 bases from J, the junction kept 12 bases outside the gene matches. The germline V gene encodes CDR1 PRHDT and CDR2 FYEKMQ (reference sequence). The CDR3 DNA follows: TGTGCCAGCAGCTCCCCTTATGGGACAGAGTTCTACGAGCAGTACTTC. Protein sequence: CASSSPYGTEFYEQYF.

V gene TRBV30 combines with J gene TRBJ1-1; D possibly corresponds to TRBD1 (5 bases). The length of the CDR3 is 11 residues. Germline V gene lookup returns CDR1 GTSNPN and CDR2 SVGIG (reference sequence). V shed 7 bases and J shed 7 bases, with 13 bases lying between them. The DNA for the CDR3 is TGTGCCTCACACTGGGGCTTTGAAGCTTTCTTT. Its translation is CASHWGFEAFF.

The chain employs TRBV7-9 and TRBJ2-2, with D possibly matching TRBD2 (5 bases). The CDR3 is made up of 16 amino acids. In germline, CDR1 is SEHNR, CDR2 FQNEAQ (reference sequence). Trimming stripped 5 bases from V and 3 bases from J, with 16 bases between. The CDR3 DNA sequence: TGTGCCAGCAGCACCACCGGATCGGGATACACCGGGGAGCTGTTTTTT. It is translated as CASSTTGSGYTGELFF.

The chain carries TRBV11-2 and TRBJ2-1, with D maybe TRBD1 (6 bases). CDR1 is SGHAT, CDR2 FQNNGV, per germline. Trimming shortened V by 3 bases and J by 0 bases, and 9 bases separated the two germline ends. CDR3 length: 15 residues. CDR3 bases: TGTGCCAGCAGCTTTGGACAGTTCTCCTACAATGAGCAGTTCTTC. Translated, it gives CASSFGQFSYNEQFF.

The chain is built from TRBV15 and TRBJ2-1; 13 nucleotides match TRBD2. The CDR3 extends over 18 amino acids. Germline V gene data show CDR1 as LNHNV and CDR2 as YYDKDF (reference sequence). The junction had 12 bases not matched to a gene; V was cut back by 0 bases and J by 10 bases. The CDR3 spells CATSRDPTGTSGDGEQFF. The CDR3 nucleotides are TGTGCCACCAGCAGAGACCCAACTGGGACTAGCGGGGATGGCGAGCAGTTCTTC.

This chain joins TRBV27 and TRBJ2-5; 9 bases map to TRBD2. CDR3 size: 15 residues. V was clipped by 5 bases and J by 4 bases; unmatched bases: 8. CDR1 MNHEY and CDR2 SMNVEV come from the germline V gene (reference sequence). DNA for the CDR3: TGTGCCAGCAGTCGGAGGCGGGAGGGCCGAGAGACCCAGTACTTC. Encoded protein: CASSRRREGRETQYF.

This sequence joins TRBV7-8 and TRBJ2-3; 8 bases match TRBD1. The germline gives CDR1 SGHVS, CDR2 FQNEAQ. CDR3 length: 18 residues. The V gene end was trimmed by 1 base and the J gene end by 0 bases; junction bases not matched to a gene: 9. CDR3 residues: CASSLDRDRSTSTDTQYF. In nucleotides, the CDR3 is TGTGCCAGCAGCTTAGATAGGGACAGGTCAACTAGCACAGATACGCAGTATTTT.

The chain employs TRBV6-1 and TRBJ2-7, with 10 bases identical to TRBD2. Germline CDR1 is MNHNS and CDR2 is SASEGT. The V gene end was trimmed by 8 bases and the J gene end by 0 bases; junction bases not matched to a gene: 4. The CDR3 extends over 14 amino acids. This CDR3 reads CASGTSGASYEQYF. In DNA form, the CDR3 reads TGTGCCAGCGGAACTAGCGGGGCCTCCTACGAGCAGTACTTC.

The gene calls are TRBV7-9 and TRBJ2-1; 7 bases fit TRBD1. This CDR3 spans 14 amino acids. Trimming at V came to 3 bases and at J to 7 bases, leaving 6 bases not matched to a gene. Looked up from germline, CDR1 is SEHNR and CDR2 is FQNEAQ (reference sequence). The CDR3 DNA is TGTGCCAGCAGCTTCCGGGACAGAGAAAATGAGCAGTTCTTC. This sequence encodes CASSFRDRENEQFF.

The genes are TRBV6-6 and TRBJ2-2; D possibly corresponds to TRBD2 (5 bases). This CDR3 contains 15 residues. Germline lookup yields CDR1 MNHNY and CDR2 SVGAGI (reference sequence). The V and J ends lost 6 bases and 1 base respectively, with 12 bases between them. The CDR3 loop is CASSESGVNTGELFF. The CDR3 coding sequence is TGTGCCAGCAGCGAGAGCGGAGTGAACACCGGGGAGCTGTTTTTT.

The V and J genes are TRBV28 and TRBJ1-5, with TRBD1 matching 10 bases. The length of the CDR3 is 18 residues. Trimming at V came to 2 bases and at J to 3 bases, leaving 10 bases not matched to a gene. Looked up from germline, CDR1 is MDHEN and CDR2 is SYDVKM. The CDR3 reads CASSLGTGAATFNQPQHF. In DNA form, the CDR3 reads TGTGCCAGCAGTTTAGGGACAGGGGCCGCAACCTTCAATCAGCCCCAGCATTTT.

V usage is TRBV11-2 and J usage is TRBJ2-1, with no clear D. Trimming took off 0 bases at V and 9 bases at J, with 6 bases between the two ends. There are 12 residues in the CDR3. Germline loops: CDR1 SGHAT, CDR2 FQNNGV. The DNA for the CDR3 is TGTGCCAGCAGCTTAGATTACGGTGAGCAGTTCTTC. This translates into CASSLDYGEQFF.

The genes are TRBV15 and TRBJ2-1; 9 positions agree with TRBD2. This CDR3 region has 18 residues. J gave up 1 base and V 0 bases, and 7 bases lay outside the gene matches. Germline loops: CDR1 LNHNV, CDR2 YYDKDF (reference sequence). The chain's CDR3 is CATSRDLSGSESYNEQFF. CDR3 nucleotides: TGTGCCACCAGCAGAGATCTTAGCGGGAGTGAGTCCTACAATGAGCAGTTCTTC.

This sequence joins TRBV6-5 and TRBJ2-5; no reliable D call. Germline loops: CDR1 MNHEY, CDR2 SVGAGI. CDR3 length: 14 amino acids. Trimming shortened V by 0 bases and J by 5 bases, and 10 bases separated the two germline ends. The CDR3 loop is CASSYSRSRETQYF. DNA for the CDR3: TGTGCCAGCAGTTACTCGAGGAGTAGGGAGACCCAGTACTTC.

The chain couples TRBV6-5 to TRBJ2-7; no clear D gene. Germline V gene lookup returns CDR1 MNHEY and CDR2 SVGAGI. The CDR3 loop spans 13 amino acids. V was clipped by 2 bases and J by 3 bases, with 8 bases between them. The CDR3 nucleotides are TGTGCCAGCAGTTACCTCCTAAACTACGAGCAGTACTTC. Protein sequence: CASSYLLNYEQYF.

J is TRBJ1-1 and V is TRBV19; 7 bases agree with TRBD1. V lost 6 bases and J lost 1; bases outside the gene matches: 14. CDR3 length: 17 residues. CDR1 is LNHDA, CDR2 SQIVND, per germline (reference sequence). The CDR3 spells CASSPLGPGTENTEAFF. In DNA form, the CDR3 reads TGTGCCAGTAGCCCACTGGGCCCCGGGACAGAGAACACTGAAGCTTTCTTT. The full variable domain, with the rest looked up from reference TRBV19 and TRBJ1-1, is DGGITQSPKYLFRKEGQNVTLSCEQNLNHDAMYWYRQDPGQGLRLIYYSQIVNDFQKGDIAEGYSVSREKKESFPLTVTSAQKNPTAFYLCASSPLGPGTENTEAFFGQGTRLTVV.

The rearrangement uses TRBV6-8 and TRBJ1-4; possible D gene TRBD1, 6 bases. The CDR3 is 14 residues long. Germline CDR1 is MNHGY and CDR2 is SAAAGT. The ends were cut back, 9 bases at V and 4 bases at J, with 15 bases in the middle. Here the CDR3 DNA reads TGTGCCAGGGTCGACCGGACAGATAATGAAAAACTGTTTTTT. Translated, it gives CARVDRTDNEKLFF.

The chain has TRBV7-2 and TRBJ1-1, with D unresolved. V was trimmed by 2 bases and J by 2 bases, leaving 12 bases between them. The CDR3 loop spans 15 amino acids. CDR1 is SGHTA, CDR2 FQGNSA, per germline. The CDR3, as DNA: TGTGCCAGCAGCTTACGGTCGGGGTTTAACACTGAAGCTTTCTTT. Encoded protein: CASSLRSGFNTEAFF. The complete variable domain, with remaining parts taken from reference TRBV7-2 and TRBJ1-1, reads GAGVSQSPSNKVTEKGKDVELRCDPISGHTALYWYRQSLGQGLEFLIYFQGNSAPDKSGLPSDRFSAERTGGSVSTLTIQRTQQEDSAVYLCASSLRSGFNTEAFFGQGTRLTVV.

The DNA for the CDR3 is TGTGCCTGGTGGGGGAGCGGGGGGCCCCGAAAGAACACCGGGGAGCTGTTTTTT. This gives the protein CAWWGSGGPRKNTGELFF. V is TRBV30 and J is TRBJ2-2, with 9 positions matching TRBD2. The V segment lost 5 bases and the J segment 1 base; nucleotides outside the gene matches: 14. The CDR3 runs to 18 residues. Per the germline V gene, CDR1 is GTSNPN and CDR2 is SVGIG (reference sequence).